The present T cell receptor beta chain was sequenced within a study of T cells in Graves' hyperthyroidism and ophthalmopathy. Germline lookup yields CDR1 MNHEY and CDR2 SMNVEV (reference sequence). With 5 bases clipped from V and 0 bases from J, the junction kept 4 bases outside the gene matches. This CDR3 has 15 residues. Participants, patients aged 18 to 65, had newly diagnosed hyperthyroidism with a duration under 2 months. Amplified TCR beta CDR3 regions derived from RNA transcripts. First-round RT-PCR targeting the TCR CDR3 was performed with the HTBI primer set. TCRdb re-derived calls from the multiplex PCR reads in MiXCR, one entry per CDR3 protein. The top ten clones hold about 67% of a sample with some 150,000 distinct CDR3 sequences, around 20% of them seen once. This clonotype was observed many times. What it recognizes is unknown. Whole-study findings and limits: Ophthalmopathy and stable hyperthyroidism were separated by a 13 V-J model. Ophthalmopathy got predicted by the model a median roughly 6.4 months before its onset.

Sequencing was carried out using blood. V is TRBV27 and J is TRBJ2-1; 7 bases are shared with TRBD2. This receptor was identified in a woman between 50 and 59 years old with Graves' hyperthyroidism that later progressed to Graves' ophthalmopathy. The DNA of the CDR3 is TGTGCCAGCAGTCCGACGGGGGGCTCCTACAATGAGCAGTTCTTC. Protein sequence: CASSPTGGSYNEQFF.